Here is one TCR beta chain with its context. Its antigen is not identified. Per the germline V gene, CDR1 is SGHTA and CDR2 is FQGTGA. V shed 4 bases and J 4 bases; nucleotides not matched to a gene: 15. This CDR3 region has 19 residues. The data belong to a study of T cells in Graves' hyperthyroidism and ophthalmopathy. Study findings and constraints: A median around 6.8 months before onset, the model predicted ophthalmopathy.

Amplified TCR beta CDR3 regions came from RNA transcripts. HTBI primers drove first-round RT-PCR of the TCR CDR3. In TCRdb, the multiplex PCR reads were re-called with MiXCR into one record per CDR3 protein. The data show a few hundred thousand distinct CDR3 sequences, 15% seen once. This chain connects TRBV7-3 to TRBJ2-2; TRBD1 matches 10 bases. Specimen: blood. The sequence came from a woman under 40 with Graves' hyperthyroidism. The CDR3: CASSSGTGDFRGSTGELFF. The CDR3 DNA is TGTGCCAGCAGCTCTGGGACAGGGGACTTTAGAGGGAGCACCGGGGAGCTGTTTTTT. The full variable domain, rest sourced from reference TRBV7-3 and TRBJ2-2, is GAGVSQTPSNKVTEKGKYVELRCDPISGHTALYWYRQSLGQGPEFLIYFQGTGAADDSGLPNDRFFAVRPEGSVSTLKIQRTERGDSAVYLCASSSGTGDFRGSTGELFFGEGSRLTVL.